The rows below give T cell receptor beta chains drawn from one sample of a study of radiotherapy plus CTLA-4 blockade in lung cancer. Generated by immunoSEQ multiplex PCR, the TCRdb table keeps only in-frame clones and is missing some. The sample has some 73,000 clones, 78% seen once; the top ten hold roughly 22%. Here the sequenced sample was peripheral blood, taken from a patient treated with radiotherapy plus ipilimumab. Source of these receptors: a human donor with non-small cell lung cancer whose response to radiotherapy plus ipilimumab could not be evaluated. Some clones in this sample may be carry-over from other donors' samples. Both conserved end residues are trimmed from each CDR3.

v_gene: TRBV19; CDR3aa: ASSIVLTGENQPQH
v_gene: TRBV11-2; CDR3aa: ASSLDGAGLGKLF
v_gene: TRBV9; CDR3aa: ASSVAPTGQGADTQY
v_gene: TRBV7-9; CDR3aa: ASSLGSGGTDTQY
v_gene: TRBV29-1; CDR3aa: SVGLSSGRGELF
v_gene: TRBV15; CDR3aa: ATSRDPLTGFQETQY
v_gene: TRBV11-3; CDR3aa: ASAPGTGRDSGNTIY
v_gene: TRBV7-2; CDR3aa: ASSLARTGGEQF
v_gene: TRBV12-2; CDR3aa: AVRGVTGNTEAF
v_gene: TRBV2; CDR3aa: ASSEDPPTLAGGELF